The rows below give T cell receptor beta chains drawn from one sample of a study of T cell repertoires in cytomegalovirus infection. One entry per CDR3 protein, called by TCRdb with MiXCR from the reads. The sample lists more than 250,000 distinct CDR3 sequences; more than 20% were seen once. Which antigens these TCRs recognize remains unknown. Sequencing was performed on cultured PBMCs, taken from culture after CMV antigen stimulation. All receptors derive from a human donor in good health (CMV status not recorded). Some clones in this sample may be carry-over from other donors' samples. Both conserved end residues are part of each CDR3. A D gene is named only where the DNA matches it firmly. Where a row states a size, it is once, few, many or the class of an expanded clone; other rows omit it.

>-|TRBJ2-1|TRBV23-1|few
CASSQIGDPLYNEQFF
TGCGCCAGCAGTCAAATTGGGGACCCCCTCTACAATGAGCAGTTCTTC
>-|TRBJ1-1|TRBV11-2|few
CASSYDRLNTEAFF
TGTGCCAGCAGTTACGACAGGTTGAACACTGAAGCTTTCTTT
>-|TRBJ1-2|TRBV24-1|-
CATSDIRGGTTYGYTF
TGTGCCACCAGTGATATCCGAGGGGGGACTACGTATGGCTACACCTTC
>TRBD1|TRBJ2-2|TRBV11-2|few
CASSLGGTGHTGELFF
TGTGCCAGCAGCTTAGGAGGGACAGGACACACCGGGGAGCTGTTTTTT
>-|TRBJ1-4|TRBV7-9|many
CASSPSPQSGEKLFF
TGTGCCAGCAGCCCCTCCCCGCAGTCGGGTGAAAAACTGTTTTTT
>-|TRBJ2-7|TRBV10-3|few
CAISPPNYEQYF
TGTGCCATCAGCCCCCCTAATTACGAGCAGTACTTC
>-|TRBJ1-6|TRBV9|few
CASSETQGRGSPLHF
TGTGCCAGCAGCGAAACACAGGGTAGGGGCTCACCCCTCCACTTT
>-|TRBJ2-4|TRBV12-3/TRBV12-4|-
CASRSTLAKNIQYF
TGTGCCAGCAGGTCTACATTAGCCAAAAACATTCAGTACTTC
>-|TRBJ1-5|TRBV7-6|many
CASSSAIGGFVNGPQHF
TGTGCCAGCAGCTCGGCAATCGGGGGTTTTGTCAACGGGCCCCAGCATTTT
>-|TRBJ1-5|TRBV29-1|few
CSVGDIDQPQHF
TGCAGCGTTGGGGACATAGATCAGCCCCAGCATTTT
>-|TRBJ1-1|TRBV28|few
CASSSMGPTGNTEAFF
TGTGCCAGCAGTTCCATGGGCCCGACTGGTAACACTGAAGCTTTCTTT
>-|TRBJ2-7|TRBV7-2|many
CASSFTGSYEQYF
TGTGCCAGCAGCTTCACGGGATCCTACGAGCAGTACTTC
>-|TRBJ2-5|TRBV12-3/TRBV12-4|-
CASSPGFRETETQYF
TGTGCCAGCAGCCCAGGGTTCCGGGAGACAGAGACCCAGTACTTC
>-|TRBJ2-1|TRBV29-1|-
CSVVLAARPYNEQFF
TGCAGCGTTGTCCTCGCGGCTCGGCCTTACAATGAGCAGTTCTTC
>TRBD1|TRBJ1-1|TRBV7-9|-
CASSANPGQGVEAFF
TGTGCCAGCAGCGCAAACCCGGGACAGGGGGTCGAAGCTTTCTTT
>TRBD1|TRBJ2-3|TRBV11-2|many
CASSSPGQGAGTQYF
TGTGCCAGCAGCTCACCGGGACAGGGGGCTGGTACGCAGTATTTT
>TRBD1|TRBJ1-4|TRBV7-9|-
CASSLAGDREEKLFF
TGTGCCAGCAGCTTAGCGGGGGACAGGGAAGAAAAACTGTTTTTT
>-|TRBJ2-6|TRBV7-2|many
CASALTGSSGANVLTF
TGTGCCAGCGCCCTAACAGGGTCCTCTGGGGCCAACGTCCTGACTTTC
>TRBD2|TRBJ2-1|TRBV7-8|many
CASSFPSGSYNEQFF
TGTGCCAGCAGCTTTCCTAGCGGCTCCTACAATGAGCAGTTCTTC
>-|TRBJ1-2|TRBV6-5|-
CASSPGHGATGGYTF
TGTGCCAGCAGTCCAGGACACGGGGCGACGGGTGGCTACACCTTC
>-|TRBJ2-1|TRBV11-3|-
CASSFGGTGNNEQFF
TGTGCCAGCAGCTTTGGAGGGACGGGGAACAATGAGCAGTTCTTC
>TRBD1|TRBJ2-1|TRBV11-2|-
CASSLSNIQGGNEQFF
TGTGCCAGCAGCCTCTCCAATATACAGGGGGGCAATGAGCAGTTCTTC
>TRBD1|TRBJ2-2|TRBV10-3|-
CAISGTGSGELFF
TGTGCCATCAGTGGGACAGGGTCCGGGGAGCTGTTTTTT
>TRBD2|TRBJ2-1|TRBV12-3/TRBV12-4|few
CASILAGVGEQFF
TGTGCCAGCATCCTAGCGGGAGTAGGGGAGCAGTTCTTC
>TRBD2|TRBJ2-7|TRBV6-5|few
CATWTSQEYEQYF
TGTGCCACCTGGACTAGCCAGGAGTACGAGCAGTACTTC
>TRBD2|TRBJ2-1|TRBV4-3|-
CASSQPPSGLGADEQFF
TGCGCCAGCAGCCAGCCACCCTCCGGACTAGGCGCGGATGAGCAGTTCTTC
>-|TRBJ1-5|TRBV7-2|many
CASSAGRGQPQHF
TGTGCCAGCAGCGCAGGGAGGGGTCAGCCCCAGCATTTT
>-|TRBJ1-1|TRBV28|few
CATTVNTEAFF
TGTGCCACTACCGTGAACACTGAAGCTTTCTTT
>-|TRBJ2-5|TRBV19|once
CASRRGGLEETQYF
TGTGCCAGTAGACGTGGGGGACTCGAAGAGACCCAGTACTTC
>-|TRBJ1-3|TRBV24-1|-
CATSDPTFGNTIYF
TGTGCCACCAGTGACCCGACCTTCGGAAACACCATATATTTT
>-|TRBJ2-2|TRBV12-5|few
CASGLRDRGINRELFF
TGTGCTAGTGGTTTAAGGGACCGTGGGATAAATAGGGAGCTGTTTTTT
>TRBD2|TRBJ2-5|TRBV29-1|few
CSVGRAGGPGETQYF
TGCAGCGTTGGCCGGGCGGGAGGGCCCGGAGAGACCCAGTACTTC
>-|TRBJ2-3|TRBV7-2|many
CASSLAGLGDTQYF
TGTGCCAGCAGCTTAGCGGGGTTGGGAGATACGCAGTATTTT
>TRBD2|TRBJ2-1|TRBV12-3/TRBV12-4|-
CASSRTSVAYNEQFF
TGTGCCAGCAGCAGAACTAGCGTAGCCTACAATGAGCAGTTCTTC
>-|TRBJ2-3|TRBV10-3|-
CAIADSSSTDTQYF
TGTGCCATCGCTGACAGCTCTAGCACAGATACGCAGTATTTT
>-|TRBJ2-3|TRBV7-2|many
CASSWAGGGGSTDTQYF
TGTGCCAGCAGCTGGGCTGGGGGAGGCGGCAGCACAGATACGCAGTATTTT
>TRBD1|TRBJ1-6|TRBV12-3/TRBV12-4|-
CASRWDSLNSPLHF
TGTGCCAGCAGGTGGGACAGCCTTAATTCACCCCTCCACTTT
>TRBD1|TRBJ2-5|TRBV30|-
CAWSAGQGASETQYF
TGTGCCTGGAGTGCGGGACAGGGGGCTTCGGAGACCCAGTACTTC
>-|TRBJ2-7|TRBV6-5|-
CASRPGFTSLYEQYF
TGTGCCAGCAGACCCGGTTTTACTTCGCTGTACGAGCAGTACTTC
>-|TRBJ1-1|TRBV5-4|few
CASSLGLRPGENTEAFF
TGTGCCAGCAGCTTGGGACTTCGGCCAGGAGAGAACACTGAAGCTTTCTTT
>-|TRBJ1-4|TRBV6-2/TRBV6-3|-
CASSRTATNEKLFF
TGTGCCAGCAGCCGGACAGCAACTAATGAAAAACTGTTTTTT
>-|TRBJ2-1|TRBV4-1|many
CASSQVATKQFF
TGCGCCAGCAGCCAAGTAGCTACTAAGCAGTTCTTC
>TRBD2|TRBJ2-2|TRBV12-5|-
CASGLRLAGSGELFF
TGTGCTAGTGGTCTCCGACTAGCGGGATCCGGGGAGCTGTTTTTT
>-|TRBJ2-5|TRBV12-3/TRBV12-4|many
CASSWLIGDSRPQYF
TGTGCCAGCAGTTGGTTGATAGGCGATTCACGGCCCCAGTACTTC
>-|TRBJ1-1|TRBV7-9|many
CASSLGVAEAFF
TGTGCCAGCAGCTTAGGAGTGGCTGAAGCTTTCTTT
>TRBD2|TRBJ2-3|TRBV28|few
CASSLFVASGKPDTQYF
TGTGCCAGCAGTTTATTCGTGGCTAGCGGGAAGCCAGATACGCAGTATTTT
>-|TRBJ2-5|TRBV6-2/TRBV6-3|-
CASSSPTVIQETQYF
TGTGCCAGCAGCTCACCAACGGTAATCCAAGAGACCCAGTACTTC
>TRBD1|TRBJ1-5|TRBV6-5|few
CASSPDRAGGQPQHF
TGTGCCAGCAGCCCGGACAGGGCGGGGGGTCAGCCCCAGCATTTT
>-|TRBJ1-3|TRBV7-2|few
CASSSRGRNTIYF
TGTGCCAGCAGCTCAAGGGGGAGGAACACCATATATTTT